This TCR beta chain comes out of a study of persistence of HIV-infected CD4 T cells. Germline lookup yields CDR1 SGHTA and CDR2 FQGNSA. V was clipped by 2 bases and J by 2 bases, with 16 bases between them. This CDR3 spans 16 amino acids. About this clone: Its antigen is unknown.

The stimulus was an HIV-1 Gag 15-mer peptide pool, 0.85 to 1 ug/peptide/mL. CD4+ T cells upregulating both CD40 ligand and CD69 were sorted as responding cells. The immunoSEQ assay was version 4, run in survey mode. This table comes from immunoSEQ multiplex PCR, and its TCRdb copy is limited to in-frame clones, with some not included. Among over 10,000 clones listed, around 66% were seen once. The V and J genes are TRBV7-2 and TRBJ2-7; D is ambiguous. Sequenced material: CD4+ T cells sorted from PBMCs after approximately 20-hour stimulation, taken from a patient who received antiretroviral therapy. The sequence derives from an adult man with HIV who was CMV-seropositive. This CDR3 is CASSLTGSQVPYEQYF. CDR3 DNA sequence: TGTGCCAGCAGCTTAACCGGGTCTCAGGTACCCTACGAGCAGTACTTC.